What follows are 12 T cell receptor beta chains derived from one specimen sequenced in a study of T-cell memory formation after mild COVID-19. Each CDR3 protein gets one entry after TCRdb re-called the 5' RACE reads with MiXCR. The sample contains approximately 150,000 distinct CDR3 sequences, about 14% of which appear only once. The material sequenced was PBMCs or a T cell subset sorted from them (not recorded which). The source is an adult woman who had mild COVID-19 (a few samples of this study predate the infection). Cell type and time point are not known.

The chain recombines TRBV6-6 with TRBJ2-7; D is ambiguous. CDR3 length equals 13 residues. V lost 4 bases and J lost 6, with 13 bases in between. CDR1 is MNHNY and CDR2 is SVGAGI in the germline V gene (reference sequence). In DNA, the CDR3 is TGTGCCAGCAGTTTCCCCGGGCGCGGCGAGCAGTACTTC. Translation gives CASSFPGRGEQYF.

This clonotype was picked up a small number of times. This chain joins TRBV12-3 or TRBV12-4 and TRBJ1-5; unclear D gene. V lost 5 bases, J lost 5 bases, and 7 bases lay in between. This CDR3 comprises 12 residues. The DNA for the CDR3 is TGTGCCAGCAGTCACCCTCATCAGCCCCAGCATTTT. Translating it yields CASSHPHQPQHF.

The sample holds many counts of this clonotype. The CDR3 DNA is TGCGCCAGCAGCTTCCGGACTTACACTGAAGCTTTCTTT. Amino acids: CASSFRTYTEAFF. The chain is built from TRBV5-1 and TRBJ1-1; D unclear. V lost 2 bases to trimming and J lost 3 bases, with 8 bases between them. The CDR3 spans 13 residues. CDR1 is SGHRS, CDR2 YFSETQ, per germline.

The chain has TRBV12-3 or TRBV12-4 and TRBJ2-1, with 9 bases matching TRBD2. After removal of 7 bases from V and 6 bases from J, the junction contained 13 bases not matched to a gene. This CDR3 region has 16 residues. The CDR3 loop is CASTPMAGGLRNEQFF. The DNA for the CDR3 is TGTGCCAGCACCCCTATGGCGGGAGGGCTCCGCAATGAGCAGTTCTTC.

The CDR3: CASSLRVYNEQFF. CDR3 nucleotides: TGTGCCAGCAGCCTCAGGGTATACAATGAGCAGTTCTTC. This rearrangement joins TRBV12-3 or TRBV12-4 to TRBJ2-1; tentatively, D is TRBD1 (5 bases). This CDR3 is built from 13 residues. With 6 bases removed from V and 4 bases from J, the gap between germline ends came to 10 bases.

There are a few counts of this clonotype. This chain links TRBV7-9 with TRBJ1-1; D unclear. The CDR3 has 12 amino acids. The germline CDR1 and CDR2 sequences are SEHNR and FQNEAQ (reference sequence). V gave up 8 bases and J gave up 4 bases, with 11 bases separating them. CDR3 sequence (DNA): TGTGCCAGCGCCGTAGGGAGCACTGAAGCTTTCTTT. Encoded protein: CASAVGSTEAFF.

This clonotype was seen a handful of times. The chain links TRBV2 to TRBJ2-5, with 8 bases aligning to TRBD2. Looked up from germline, CDR1 is SNHLY and CDR2 is FYNNEI. V was clipped by 7 bases and J by 3 bases; unmatched bases: 7. This CDR3 is built from 14 residues. The CDR3 spells CASTQAGAEETQYF. The CDR3 nucleotides are TGTGCCAGCACTCAAGCGGGGGCCGAAGAGACCCAGTACTTC.

This chain links TRBV7-2 with TRBJ1-1; D may be TRBD1 (5 bases). Germline CDR1 SGHTA, CDR2 FQGNSA. Between the trimmed V and J ends, which lost 1 base and 1 base, there was a span of 13 bases. CDR3 length: 16 residues. CDR3 nucleotides: TGTGCCAGCAGCTTAGGGGGGTTGGGGAGGAACACTGAAGCTTTCTTT. Protein sequence: CASSLGGLGRNTEAFF.

This rearrangement joins TRBV7-9 to TRBJ2-7; D uncertain. The CDR3 consists of 12 residues. Germline V gene lookup returns CDR1 SEHNR and CDR2 FQNEAQ (reference sequence). Trimming pared 5 bases from V and 3 bases from J, leaving 8 bases between. CDR3 sequence reads: CASSKKNYEQYF. As DNA, the CDR3 is TGTGCCAGCAGCAAGAAGAACTACGAGCAGTACTTC.

This clonotype was detected a few times. The J gene is TRBJ2-2, the V gene TRBV4-1; 9 nucleotides align to TRBD1. Losses at the gene ends were 3 bases for V and 0 bases for J; bases not matched to a gene: 11. The CDR3 runs 19 residues. Germline V gene sequence: CDR1 MGHRA, CDR2 YSYEKL. CDR3 DNA sequence: TGCGCCAGCAGCCAGAGCGGGACAGGGCGGCCGACGAACACCGGGGAGCTGTTTTTT. This codes for CASSQSGTGRPTNTGELFF.

There are a few counts of this clonotype. V is TRBV7-9 and J is TRBJ2-7; weak D call: TRBD1 (6 bases). Trimming took 5 bases from V and 1 from J, leaving 18 bases between them. Germline V lookup: CDR1 SEHNR, CDR2 FQNEAQ (reference sequence). The CDR3 has 16 residues. The CDR3 bases are TGTGCCAGCAGCCGTAACGGACAGACGTCATCCTACGAGCAGTACTTC. Its protein is CASSRNGQTSSYEQYF.

At least ten counts were recorded for this clonotype. This rearrangement joins TRBV3-1 to TRBJ1-5, with D possibly matching TRBD1 (6 bases). Trimming removed 1 base at V and 6 bases at J, with 13 bases between. The CDR3 is 15 amino acids. Germline CDR1 LGHDT, CDR2 YNNKEL (reference sequence). The CDR3 DNA is TGTGCCAGCAGCCAAGTTCCGGGCAGGGGTCAGCCCCAGCATTTT. It codes for CASSQVPGRGQPQHF.